This TCR beta chain was captured in a study of T cells after yellow fever vaccination. General study points: Abundant contaminating clonotypes from the bulk population could appear in FACS-sorted repertoires.

The germline CDR1 and CDR2 sequences are LGHNA and YSLEER. The CDR3 length is 14 residues. V lost 1 base to trimming and J lost 8 bases, with 12 bases between them. Each CDR3 protein is one row after TCRdb ran MiXCR on the 5' RACE reads. Of approximately 250,000 distinct CDR3 sequences in the sample, approximately 3.6% are singletons; the top ten hold over 15%. This clonotype showed up many times. Its antigen is unidentified. Material: PBMCs, obtained 15 days after the yellow fever booster vaccination. This receptor was obtained from a man aged 18 to 29 who received the YFV17D yellow fever vaccine. V is TRBV4-3 and J is TRBJ2-1, with a weak D call TRBD1 (6 bases). Here the CDR3 DNA reads TGCGCCAGCAGCCAAGTACGGGGACAAGATGAGCAGTTCTTC. Protein sequence: CASSQVRGQDEQFF.